This T cell receptor beta chain was identified in a study of CD8 T cells in ankylosing spondylitis. Findings of the study overall: Seven to nine highly homologous variants formed a TCR beta motif that appeared characteristic of ankylosing spondylitis blood. CD8+ cells made up the disease-linked clones, which were relatively rare in peripheral blood. Clones tied to disease were said to be significantly enriched in matched ankylosing spondylitis synovial fluid.

Each CDR3 protein is one row after TCRdb ran MiXCR on the 5' RACE reads. Of more than 500,000 distinct CDR3 sequences listed, approximately 5.3% are singletons. This clonotype was detected ten times or more. Its antigen is still unknown. This sequence was found in a male donor with ankylosing spondylitis. Source material: blood, either unsorted or a sorted T cell fraction (not recorded which).

This CDR3 reads CASSWDATYEQYF. DNA for the CDR3: TGTGCCAGCAGCTGGGACGCCACCTACGAGCAGTACTTC. The genes are TRBV7-2 and TRBJ2-7; D is tentatively TRBD1 or TRBD2 (5 bases each). Germline V lookup: CDR1 SGHTA, CDR2 FQGNSA. Trimming took off 4 bases at V and 2 bases at J, with 9 bases between the two ends. CDR3 length: 13 residues.